The source of this T cell receptor beta chain is a study of blood T cell repertoires in COVID-19. Data came from immunoSEQ multiplex PCR; TCRdb stores just in-frame clones and leaves some out. Altogether more than 300,000 clones are present, roughly 86% being singletons, with the ten largest covering about 10%. The CDR3 loop spans 15 amino acids. CDR1 and CDR2 from the germline V gene are LNHDA and SQIVND (reference sequence). The V and J ends lost 6 bases and 3 bases, in that order; junction bases with no gene match: 11. The source material was peripheral blood. This sequence originates from a woman aged 30 to 39 with COVID-19, enrolled during active disease. The chain is built from TRBV19 and TRBJ2-7; TRBD1 matches at 7 bases. In DNA, the CDR3 is TGTGCCAGTAGGCTAATGGACAGGAACATCTACGAGCAGTACTTC. Protein: CASRLMDRNIYEQYF.